This TCR beta chain originates from a study of T cell repertoires in cytomegalovirus infection. For the study at large: Public signatures in TCR beta pointed to CMV infection and matching HLA type.

TCRdb independently ran MiXCR on the reads; one entry per CDR3 protein. The data show approximately 1,000,000 distinct CDR3 sequences, with under 40% seen just once and roughly 13% held by the top ten. This clonotype was observed a few times. What it binds is not known. Overall study results and limits: Ex vivo, HLA-C-restricted CMV-specific TCR beta clonotypes prevailed over the rest of the response.

The receptor was derived from a human donor in good health (CMV status not recorded). Some clones in this sample may be carry-over from other donors' samples. This specimen was cultured CD8+ T cells from PBMCs, taken from culture after CMV antigen stimulation.

The CDR3 coding sequence is TGTGCCAGCAGCTCCGACAGCGCTGGGACCCAGTACTTC. Its protein is CASSSDSAGTQYF. The chain has TRBV7-8 and TRBJ2-5, with D possibly TRBD1 on 5 matching bases. Trimming pared 4 bases from V and 7 bases from J, leaving 13 bases between. CDR3 length: 13 amino acids. The germline V gene has CDR1 SGHVS and CDR2 FQNEAQ.